This T cell receptor beta chain originates from a study of vaccination effects on CD4 cells after COVID-19 (dated by TCRdb to 2022 to 2024). Background for the entire study: After vaccination, three convalescent patients were sampled at an early time point (day +14) and at a late time point (day +241, +227 and +161, respectively). The full study included fewer than eleven COVID-19 convalescent patients and a few SARS-CoV-2-naive healthy vaccine recipients. Post-vaccine samples across the study were collected a median of 72 days after the second dose, with a range of 14 to 241. In the study, cultures from other donors were sequenced using the Oncomine TCR Beta short-read assay on an Illumina iSeq 100. SARS-CoV-2 spike-specific CD4+ TCR repertoires from before and after mRNA vaccination were compared in COVID-19 convalescent patients and in infection-naive vaccine recipients. Study-wide conclusions, independent of this receptor: In convalescent patients, the post-vaccine spike-reactive repertoire consisted mainly of new vaccine-induced clones, largely distinct from infection-induced clones. Marked clonal contraction was observed in both infection-induced and vaccine-induced clones at late post-vaccination timepoints, consistent with waning T cell responses. Limitations of the study were the small number of convalescent patients and the absence of early post-infection timepoints.

In the ViraFEST assay, PBMC were stimulated with viral peptide pools, and antigen-specific CD4+ T cell clonotypes were then identified by expansion using TCR sequencing. After 10 days of culture, CD4+ T cells were isolated with the EasySep CD4+ T cell isolation kit. PCR-confirmed SARS-CoV-2 infection had occurred in convalescent patients between March and December 2020, before the Alpha, Beta and Delta variants emerged in the United States. Each participant got two doses of an mRNA SARS-CoV-2 vaccine, either BNT162b2 or mRNA-1273. Each well held some 1.9 million PBMC cultured in IMDM containing approximately 5% human AB serum, 9.5 to 10 IU/ml IL-2 and gentamicin, along with around 11 ug/ml peptides. Half of the culture medium was replaced with fresh IL-2-containing medium on days 3 and 7. Unless otherwise noted, each peptide stimulation condition was cultured in triplicate wells. PBMC were separated from whole blood using Ficoll-Paque Plus gradient centrifugation and were then either cryopreserved at -140C or used fresh. The overlapping peptide pools covered the spike proteins of SARS-CoV-2 and of the common cold coronaviruses HCoV-NL63, HCoV-OC43 and HCoV-229E. Genomic DNA was extracted from cultured CD4+ T cells with the QIAamp micro DNA kit.

In regard to this clone: Its antigen specificity is not known. No qualities accompany the bases; no much larger clone lies one base away.

The CDR1 and CDR2 encoded by the germline V gene are MNHEY and SVGEGT. V has 6 bases trimmed and J has 3 bases trimmed; junction bases matching no gene number 10. Its CDR3 holds 15 amino acids, cysteine through phenylalanine. Left in the record is the CDR3 DNA by itself, 45 bases read in frame from the first base. Library prep was done by the immunoSEQ multiplex PCR assay. DNA from the cultured, isolated CD4+ T cells was subjected to TCR beta CDR3 sequencing. Concerning the study's data processing: The analysis removed non-productive TCR sequences, trimmed reads to the CDR3 region, and retained only CDR3s that were 7 or more amino acids long. Antigen-specific clonotypes were identified with the MANAFEST web app by comparing expansion in peptide wells against reference cultures. To be called positive, a clone needed expansion at FDR<0.05 compared with the reference and with all other wells, an odds ratio greater than 5, and a frequency greater than 0.1% in two replicate wells. A clonotype was called cross-reactive if it was significantly expanded both in SARS-CoV-2 spike wells and in at least one common cold coronavirus spike condition. CDR3 similarity was assessed by Levenshtein distance with the stringdist R package, and unrooted trees were built with ape in R 3.6.1. TCRdb provides this immuneACCESS table in a form limited to in-frame rearrangements. Some clones are lacking; in checked studies, under half of them reflect an unresolved V gene, and why the rest are absent is not known. The V and J calls and the clone size are those of that table, but D and trimming were determined from the DNA. The sample table holds approximately 15,000 clones, of which roughly 70% were seen once. Together, the top ten hold around 25% of the sample.

The TCR comes from a human donor who had a prior SARS-CoV-2 infection. The sequence joins TRBV6-2 or TRBV6-3 to TRBJ2-7; the central 8 bases match TRBD2. Sequencing used CD4+ T cells from PBMCs cultured with HCoV-NL63 spike peptides, obtained after COVID-19 vaccination. The meaning of the sample's cell subset or site label: HCoV-NL63 spike overlapping peptide pool stimulation. The CDR3 in this case is CASSSPTSGSYEQYF. The bases are TGTGCCAGCAGCTCACCAACTAGCGGAAGCTACGAGCAGTACTTC.